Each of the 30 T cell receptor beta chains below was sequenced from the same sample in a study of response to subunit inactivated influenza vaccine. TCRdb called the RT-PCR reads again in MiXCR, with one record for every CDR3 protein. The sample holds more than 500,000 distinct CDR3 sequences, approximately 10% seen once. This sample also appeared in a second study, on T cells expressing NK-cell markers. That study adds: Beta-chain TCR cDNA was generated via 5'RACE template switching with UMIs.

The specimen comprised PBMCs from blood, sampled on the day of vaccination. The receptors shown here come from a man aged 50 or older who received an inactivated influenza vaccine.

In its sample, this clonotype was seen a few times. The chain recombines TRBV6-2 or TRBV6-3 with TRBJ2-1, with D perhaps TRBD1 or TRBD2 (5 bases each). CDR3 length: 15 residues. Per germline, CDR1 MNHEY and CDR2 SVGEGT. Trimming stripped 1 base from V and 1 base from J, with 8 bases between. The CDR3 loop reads CASSYWGGSYNEQFF. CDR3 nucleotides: TGTGCCAGCAGTTACTGGGGCGGGTCCTACAATGAGCAGTTCTTC.

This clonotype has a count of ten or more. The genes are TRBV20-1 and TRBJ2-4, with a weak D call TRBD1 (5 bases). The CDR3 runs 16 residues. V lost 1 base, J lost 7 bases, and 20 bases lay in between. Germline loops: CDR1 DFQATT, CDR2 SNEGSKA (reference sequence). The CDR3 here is CSARVGQAGSSNIQYF. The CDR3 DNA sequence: TGCAGTGCTAGAGTAGGACAAGCCGGATCTTCGAACATTCAGTACTTC.

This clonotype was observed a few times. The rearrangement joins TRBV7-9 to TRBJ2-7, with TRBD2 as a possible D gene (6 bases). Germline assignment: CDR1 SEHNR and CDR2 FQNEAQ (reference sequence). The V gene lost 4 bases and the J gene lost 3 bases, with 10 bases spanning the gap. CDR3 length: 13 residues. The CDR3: CASSSYGGYEQYF. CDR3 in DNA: TGTGCCAGCAGCTCTTACGGGGGCTACGAGCAGTACTTC.

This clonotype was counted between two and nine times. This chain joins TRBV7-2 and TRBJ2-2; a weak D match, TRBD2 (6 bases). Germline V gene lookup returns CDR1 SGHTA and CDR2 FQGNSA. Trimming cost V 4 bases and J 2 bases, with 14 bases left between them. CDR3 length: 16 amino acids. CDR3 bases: TGTGCCAGCAGCTCTGGGCGGAGGGACAACACCGGGGAGCTGTTTTTT. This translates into CASSSGRRDNTGELFF. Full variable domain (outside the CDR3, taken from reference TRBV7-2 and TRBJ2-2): GAGVSQSPSNKVTEKGKDVELRCDPISGHTALYWYRQSLGQGLEFLIYFQGNSAPDKSGLPSDRFSAERTGGSVSTLTIQRTQQEDSAVYLCASSSGRRDNTGELFFGEGSRLTVL.

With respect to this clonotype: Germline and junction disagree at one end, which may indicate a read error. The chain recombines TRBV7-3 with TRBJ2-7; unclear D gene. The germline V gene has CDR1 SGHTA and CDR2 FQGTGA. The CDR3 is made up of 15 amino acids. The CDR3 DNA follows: TGTGCCAGCAGCTTAGCGCCAGCCACCTCCAACGAGCAGTACTTC. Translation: CASSLAPATSNEQYF.

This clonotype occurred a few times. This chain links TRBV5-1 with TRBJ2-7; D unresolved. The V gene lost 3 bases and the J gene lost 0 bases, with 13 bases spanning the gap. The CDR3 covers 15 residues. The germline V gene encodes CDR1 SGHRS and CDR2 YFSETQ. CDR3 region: CASSSATLYSYEQYF. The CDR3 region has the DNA TGCGCCAGCAGCTCGGCGACCCTCTACTCCTACGAGCAGTACTTC.

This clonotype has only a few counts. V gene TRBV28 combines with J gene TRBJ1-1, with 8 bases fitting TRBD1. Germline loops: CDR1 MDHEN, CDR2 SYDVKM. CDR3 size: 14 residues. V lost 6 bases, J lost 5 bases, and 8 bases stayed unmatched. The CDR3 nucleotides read TGTGCCAGCAGGGACGCGACAGGGGTTACTGAAGCTTTCTTT. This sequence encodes CASRDATGVTEAFF.

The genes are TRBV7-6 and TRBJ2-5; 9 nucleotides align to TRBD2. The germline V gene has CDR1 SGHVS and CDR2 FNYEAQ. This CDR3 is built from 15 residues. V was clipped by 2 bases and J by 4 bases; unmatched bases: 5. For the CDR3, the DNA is TGTGCCAGCAGCTTAAGCGGGGGGCCTCTAGAGACCCAGTACTTC. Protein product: CASSLSGGPLETQYF.

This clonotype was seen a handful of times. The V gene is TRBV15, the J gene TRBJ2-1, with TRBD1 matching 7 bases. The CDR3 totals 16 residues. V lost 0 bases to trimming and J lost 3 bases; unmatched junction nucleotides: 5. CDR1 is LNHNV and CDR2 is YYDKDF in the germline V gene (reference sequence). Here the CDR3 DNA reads TGTGCCACCAGCAGAGATCGCTCAGGGGGCTACAATGAGCAGTTCTTC. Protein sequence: CATSRDRSGGYNEQFF.

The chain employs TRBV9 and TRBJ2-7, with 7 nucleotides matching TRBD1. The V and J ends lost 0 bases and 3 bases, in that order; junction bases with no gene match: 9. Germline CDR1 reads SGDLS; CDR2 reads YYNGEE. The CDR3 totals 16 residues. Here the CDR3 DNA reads TGTGCCAGCAGCGTAGCCCCCCAGGGGGATGGCTACGAGCAGTACTTC. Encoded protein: CASSVAPQGDGYEQYF.

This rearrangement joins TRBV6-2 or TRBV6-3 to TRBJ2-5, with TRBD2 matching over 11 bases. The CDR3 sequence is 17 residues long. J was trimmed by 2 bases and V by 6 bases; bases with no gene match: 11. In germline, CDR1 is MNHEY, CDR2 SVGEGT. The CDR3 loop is CASSRGTSGFYQETQYF. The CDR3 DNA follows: TGTGCCAGCAGCCGCGGGACTAGCGGATTCTATCAAGAGACCCAGTACTTC.

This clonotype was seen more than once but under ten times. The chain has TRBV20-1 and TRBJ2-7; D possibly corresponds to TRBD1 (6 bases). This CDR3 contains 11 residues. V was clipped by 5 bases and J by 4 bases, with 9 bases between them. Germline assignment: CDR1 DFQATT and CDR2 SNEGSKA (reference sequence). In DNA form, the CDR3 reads TGCAGTGCTTTACAGGGTTACGAGCAGTACTTC. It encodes CSALQGYEQYF.

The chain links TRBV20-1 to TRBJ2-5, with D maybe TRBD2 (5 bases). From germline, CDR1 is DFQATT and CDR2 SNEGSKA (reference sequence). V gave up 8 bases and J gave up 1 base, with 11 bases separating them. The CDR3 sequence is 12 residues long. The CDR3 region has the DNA TGCAGTACTAATGCGGGCCAAGAGACCCAGTACTTC. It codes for CSTNAGQETQYF.

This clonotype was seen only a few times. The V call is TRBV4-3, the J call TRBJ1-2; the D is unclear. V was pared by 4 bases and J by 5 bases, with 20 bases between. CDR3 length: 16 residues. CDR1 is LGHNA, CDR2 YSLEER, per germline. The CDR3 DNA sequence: TGCGCCAGCAGCCGAGTGGGCGGCGGGTTACGATATGGCTACACCTTC. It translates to CASSRVGGGLRYGYTF.

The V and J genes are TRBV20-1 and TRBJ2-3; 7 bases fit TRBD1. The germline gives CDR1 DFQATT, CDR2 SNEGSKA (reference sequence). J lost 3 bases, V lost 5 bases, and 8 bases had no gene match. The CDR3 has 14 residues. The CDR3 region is CSASTGSATDTQYF. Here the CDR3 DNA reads TGCAGTGCTTCGACAGGGTCGGCGACAGATACGCAGTATTTT.

The DNA of the CDR3 is TGTGCCAGTAGTCCGACTAAACTTCCCTCAGAGACCCAGTACTTC. Translation: CASSPTKLPSETQYF. The chain employs TRBV19 and TRBJ2-5, with D tentatively TRBD2 (5 bases). V lost 5 bases and J 4 bases, leaving 17 bases between the germline ends. Germline assignment: CDR1 LNHDA and CDR2 SQIVND (reference sequence). The CDR3 totals 15 residues. The full variable domain, completed using reference TRBV19 and TRBJ2-5, is DGGITQSPKYLFRKEGQNVTLSCEQNLNHDAMYWYRQDPGQGLRLIYYSQIVNDFQKGDIAEGYSVSREKKESFPLTVTSAQKNPTAFYLCASSPTKLPSETQYFGPGTRLLVL.

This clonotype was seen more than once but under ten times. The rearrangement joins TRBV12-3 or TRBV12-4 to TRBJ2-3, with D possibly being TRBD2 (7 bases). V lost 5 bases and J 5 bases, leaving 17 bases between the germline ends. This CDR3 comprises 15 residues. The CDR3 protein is CASSKSWGGQDTQYF. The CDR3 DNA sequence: TGTGCCAGCAGTAAAAGCTGGGGGGGCCAAGATACGCAGTATTTT.

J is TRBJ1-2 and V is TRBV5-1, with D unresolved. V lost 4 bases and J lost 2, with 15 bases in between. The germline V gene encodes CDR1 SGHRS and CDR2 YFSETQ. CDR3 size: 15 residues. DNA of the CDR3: TGCGCCAGCAGCCGAGTCGAAAGTGGGAACTATGGCTACACCTTC. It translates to CASSRVESGNYGYTF.

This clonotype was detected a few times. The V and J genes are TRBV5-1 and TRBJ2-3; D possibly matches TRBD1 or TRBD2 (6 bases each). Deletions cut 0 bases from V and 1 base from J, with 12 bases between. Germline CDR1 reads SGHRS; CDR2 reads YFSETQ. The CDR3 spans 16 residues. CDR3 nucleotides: TGCGCCAGCAGCTTGGGGCCGGGGGCGGGCACAGATACGCAGTATTTT. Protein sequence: CASSLGPGAGTDTQYF.

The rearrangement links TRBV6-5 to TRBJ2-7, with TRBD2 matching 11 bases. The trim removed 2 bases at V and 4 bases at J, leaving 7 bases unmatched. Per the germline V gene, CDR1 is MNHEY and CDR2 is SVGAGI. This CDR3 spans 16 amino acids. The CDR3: CASSYTRLAGQYEQYF. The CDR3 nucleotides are TGTGCCAGCAGTTACACAAGACTAGCGGGGCAATACGAGCAGTACTTC.

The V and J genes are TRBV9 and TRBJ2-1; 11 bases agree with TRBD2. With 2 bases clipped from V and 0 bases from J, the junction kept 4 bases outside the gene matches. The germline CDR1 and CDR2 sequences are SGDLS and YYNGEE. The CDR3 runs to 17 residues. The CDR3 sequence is CASSVGLAGSSYNEQFF. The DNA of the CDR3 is TGTGCCAGCAGCGTCGGACTAGCGGGTAGCTCCTACAATGAGCAGTTCTTC.

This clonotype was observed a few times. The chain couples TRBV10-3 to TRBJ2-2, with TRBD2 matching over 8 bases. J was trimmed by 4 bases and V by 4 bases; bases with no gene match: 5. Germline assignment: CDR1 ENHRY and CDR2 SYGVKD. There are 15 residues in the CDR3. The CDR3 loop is CAISGGLALTGELFF. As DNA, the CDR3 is TGTGCCATCAGTGGTGGACTAGCCCTCACCGGGGAGCTGTTTTTT.

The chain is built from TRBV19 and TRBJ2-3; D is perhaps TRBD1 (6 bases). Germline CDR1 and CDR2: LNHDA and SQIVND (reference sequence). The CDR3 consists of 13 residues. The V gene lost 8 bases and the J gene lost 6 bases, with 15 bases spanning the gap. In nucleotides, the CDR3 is TGTGCCAGTCAAGGTCCTCAGGGGGATACGCAGTATTTT. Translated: CASQGPQGDTQYF. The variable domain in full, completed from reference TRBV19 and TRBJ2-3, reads DGGITQSPKYLFRKEGQNVTLSCEQNLNHDAMYWYRQDPGQGLRLIYYSQIVNDFQKGDIAEGYSVSREKKESFPLTVTSAQKNPTAFYLCASQGPQGDTQYFGPGTRLTVL.

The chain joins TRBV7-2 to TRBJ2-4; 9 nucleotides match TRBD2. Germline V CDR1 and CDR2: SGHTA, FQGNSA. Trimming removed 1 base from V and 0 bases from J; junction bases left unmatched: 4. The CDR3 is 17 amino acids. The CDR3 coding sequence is TGTGCCAGCAGCTTAGTAAGCGGGGGGATAGCCAAAAACATTCAGTACTTC. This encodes CASSLVSGGIAKNIQYF.

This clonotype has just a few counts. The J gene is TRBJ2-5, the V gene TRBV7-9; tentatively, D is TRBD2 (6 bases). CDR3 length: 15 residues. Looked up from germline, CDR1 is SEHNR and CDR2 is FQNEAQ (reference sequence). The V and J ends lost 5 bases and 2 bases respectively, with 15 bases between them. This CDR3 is CASSLVGGRQETQYF. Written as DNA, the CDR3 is TGTGCCAGCAGCCTGGTTGGGGGGAGGCAAGAGACCCAGTACTTC.

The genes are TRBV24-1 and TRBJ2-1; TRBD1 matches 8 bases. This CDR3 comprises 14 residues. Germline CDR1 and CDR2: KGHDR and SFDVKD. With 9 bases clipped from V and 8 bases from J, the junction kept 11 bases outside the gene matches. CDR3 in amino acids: CATSGRGLIDEQFF. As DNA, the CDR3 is TGTGCCACCTCCGGCAGGGGGCTAATCGATGAGCAGTTCTTC.

For the CDR3, the DNA is TGTGCCAGCAGTTTTTGGGGGGAAATCCACGAGCAGTACTTC. This codes for CASSFWGEIHEQYF. The genes are TRBV12-3 or TRBV12-4 and TRBJ2-7; possibly TRBD2 for D (6 bases). V dropped 3 bases and J dropped 5 bases, with 14 bases sitting between them. The CDR3 totals 14 residues.

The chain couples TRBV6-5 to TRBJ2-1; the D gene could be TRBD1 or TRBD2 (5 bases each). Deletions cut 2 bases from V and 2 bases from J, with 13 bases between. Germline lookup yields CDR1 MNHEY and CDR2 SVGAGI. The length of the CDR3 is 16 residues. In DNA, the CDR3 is TGTGCCAGCAGTTACACCACCGGGACGGCCTACAATGAGCAGTTCTTC. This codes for CASSYTTGTAYNEQFF.

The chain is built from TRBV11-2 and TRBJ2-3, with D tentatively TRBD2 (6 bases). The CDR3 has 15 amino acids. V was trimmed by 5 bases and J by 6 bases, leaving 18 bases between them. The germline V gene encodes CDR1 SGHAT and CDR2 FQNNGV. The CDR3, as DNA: TGTGCCAGCAGCCCCCGGGACTTTCTCATGGATACGCAGTATTTT. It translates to CASSPRDFLMDTQYF.

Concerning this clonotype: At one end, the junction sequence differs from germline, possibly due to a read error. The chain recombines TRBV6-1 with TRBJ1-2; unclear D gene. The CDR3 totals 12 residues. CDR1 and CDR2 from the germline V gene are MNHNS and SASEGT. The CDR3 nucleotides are TGTGCCAGCAGTGAGAAGGTTGGAGGCTACTCCTTC. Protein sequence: CASSEKVGGYSF.